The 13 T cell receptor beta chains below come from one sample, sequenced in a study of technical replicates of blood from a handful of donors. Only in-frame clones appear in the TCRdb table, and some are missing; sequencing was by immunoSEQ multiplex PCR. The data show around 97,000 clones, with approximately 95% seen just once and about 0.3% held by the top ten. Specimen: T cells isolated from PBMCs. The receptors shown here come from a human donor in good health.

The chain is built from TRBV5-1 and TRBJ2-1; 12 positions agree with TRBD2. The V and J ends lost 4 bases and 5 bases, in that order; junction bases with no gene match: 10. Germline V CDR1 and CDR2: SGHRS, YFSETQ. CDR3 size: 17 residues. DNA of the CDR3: TGCGCCAGCAGCATTGGCGGGGCTAGCGGGAGGGACAATGAGCAGTTCTTC. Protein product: CASSIGGASGRDNEQFF.

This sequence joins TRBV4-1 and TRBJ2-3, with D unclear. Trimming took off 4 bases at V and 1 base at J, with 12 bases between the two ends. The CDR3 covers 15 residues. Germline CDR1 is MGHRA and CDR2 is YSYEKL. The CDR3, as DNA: TGCGCCAGCAGCCTCGTTCTAGTAGGCACAGATACGCAGTATTTT. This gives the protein CASSLVLVGTDTQYF.

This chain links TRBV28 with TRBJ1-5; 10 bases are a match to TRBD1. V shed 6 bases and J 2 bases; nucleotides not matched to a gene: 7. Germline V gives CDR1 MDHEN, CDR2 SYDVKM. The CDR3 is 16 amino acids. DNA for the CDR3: TGTGCCAGCAGACTGACAGGGGGCGTAGGCAATCAGCCCCAGCATTTT. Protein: CASRLTGGVGNQPQHF.

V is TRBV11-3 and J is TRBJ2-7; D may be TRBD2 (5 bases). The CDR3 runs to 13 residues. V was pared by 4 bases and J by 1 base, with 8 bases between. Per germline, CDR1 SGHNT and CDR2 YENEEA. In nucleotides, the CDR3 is TGTGCCAGCAGCTATTCGGGATCCTACGAGCAGTACTTC. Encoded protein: CASSYSGSYEQYF.

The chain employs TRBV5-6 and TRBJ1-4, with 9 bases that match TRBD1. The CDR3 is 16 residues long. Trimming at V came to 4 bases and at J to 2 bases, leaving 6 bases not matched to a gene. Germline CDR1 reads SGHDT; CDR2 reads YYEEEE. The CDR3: CASSLFGTGTNEKLFF. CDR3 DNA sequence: TGTGCCAGCAGCCTCTTCGGGACAGGGACTAATGAAAAACTGTTTTTT.

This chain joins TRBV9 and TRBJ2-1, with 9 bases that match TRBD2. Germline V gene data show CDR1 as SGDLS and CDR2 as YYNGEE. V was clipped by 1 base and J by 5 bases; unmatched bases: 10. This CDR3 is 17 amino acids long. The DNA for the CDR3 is TGTGCCAGCAGCGTATATACTAGCGGGTGGGGAAACAATGAGCAGTTCTTC. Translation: CASSVYTSGWGNNEQFF.

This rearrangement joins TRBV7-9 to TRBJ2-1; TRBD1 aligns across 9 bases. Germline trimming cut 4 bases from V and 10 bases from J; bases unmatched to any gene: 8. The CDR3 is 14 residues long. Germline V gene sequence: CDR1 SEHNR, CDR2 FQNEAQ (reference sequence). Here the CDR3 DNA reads TGTGCCAGCAGCTCGACAAGGACAGGGGACGAGCAGTTCTTC. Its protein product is CASSSTRTGDEQFF.

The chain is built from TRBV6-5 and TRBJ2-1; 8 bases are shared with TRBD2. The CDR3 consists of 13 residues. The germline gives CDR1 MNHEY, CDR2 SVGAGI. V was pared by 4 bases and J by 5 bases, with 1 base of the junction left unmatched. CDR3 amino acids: CASSSAGDNEQFF. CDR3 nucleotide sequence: TGTGCCAGCAGTTCAGCGGGAGACAATGAGCAGTTCTTC.

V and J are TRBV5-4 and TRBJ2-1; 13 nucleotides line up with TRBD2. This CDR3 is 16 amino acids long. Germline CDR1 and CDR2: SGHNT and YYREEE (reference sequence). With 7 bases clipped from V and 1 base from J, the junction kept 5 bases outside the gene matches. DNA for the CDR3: TGTGCCAGCCATCTGACTAGCGGGAGGTCCTACAATGAGCAGTTCTTC. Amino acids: CASHLTSGRSYNEQFF.

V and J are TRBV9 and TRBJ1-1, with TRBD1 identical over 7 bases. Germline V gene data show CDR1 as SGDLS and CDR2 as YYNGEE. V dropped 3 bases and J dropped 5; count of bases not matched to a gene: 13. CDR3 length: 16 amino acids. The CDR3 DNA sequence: TGTGCCAGCAGCGAGAGGGGGACACCGACAGGGACTGAAGCTTTCTTT. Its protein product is CASSERGTPTGTEAFF.

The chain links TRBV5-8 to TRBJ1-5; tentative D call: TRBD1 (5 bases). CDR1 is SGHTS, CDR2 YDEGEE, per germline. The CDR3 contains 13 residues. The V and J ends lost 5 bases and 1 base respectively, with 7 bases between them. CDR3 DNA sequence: TGTGCCAGCAGGCGGGACAGCAATCAGCCCCAGCATTTT. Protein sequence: CASRRDSNQPQHF.

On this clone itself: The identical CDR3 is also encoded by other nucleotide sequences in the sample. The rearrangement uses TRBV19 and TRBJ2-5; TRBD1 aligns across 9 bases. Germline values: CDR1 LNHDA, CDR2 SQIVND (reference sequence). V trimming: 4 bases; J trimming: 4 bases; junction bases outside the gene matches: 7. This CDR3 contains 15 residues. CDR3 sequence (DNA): TGTGCCAGTAGTACCCTGGGACAGGGTGGAGAGACCCAGTACTTC. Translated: CASSTLGQGGETQYF.

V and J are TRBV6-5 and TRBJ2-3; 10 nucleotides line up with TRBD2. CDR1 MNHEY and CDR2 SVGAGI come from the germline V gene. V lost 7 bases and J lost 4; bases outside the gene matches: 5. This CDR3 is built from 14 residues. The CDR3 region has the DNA TGTGCCAGCAATCTAGCGGGAGTACCAGATACGCAGTATTTT. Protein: CASNLAGVPDTQYF.